The sequence of this TCR beta chain was determined in a study of T cells of healthy individuals. In its sample, this clonotype was seen many times. TCRdb re-derived calls from the 5' RACE reads in MiXCR, one entry per CDR3 protein. The sample includes about 60,000 distinct CDR3 sequences, 16% of them seen just once. This receptor was taken from a human donor in good health.

The CDR3 here is CASSRLPGTVNTEAFF. CDR3 nucleotides: TGTGCCAGCAGCCGACTACCTGGGACAGTCAACACTGAAGCTTTCTTT. The chain links TRBV5-5 to TRBJ1-1; 7 nucleotides agree with TRBD1. Germline assignment: CDR1 SGHKS and CDR2 YYEKEE (reference sequence). The CDR3 runs to 16 residues. J lost 2 bases, V lost 4 bases, and 11 bases had no gene match.